These 2 T cell receptor beta chains originate from one sample sequenced in a study of post-analysis software for immune sequencing data. Notes on the study in general: Relative to controls, patients had a few TRBV segments at higher frequency, with TRBV5-6, TRBV5-1 and TRBV20-1 among these.

Tagging with unique molecular identifiers was a feature of the TCR beta cDNA libraries. TCRdb processed the PCR reads anew with MiXCR; each CDR3 protein has one entry. The table has roughly 800,000 distinct CDR3 sequences, 25% to 30% seen once. The antigens these receptors bind are not known. The sample consisted of blood. These receptors were taken from a girl aged 5-17 years with multiple sclerosis.

In its sample, this clonotype was seen a few times. The chain combines TRBV12-3 or TRBV12-4 with TRBJ2-4, with D possibly being TRBD1 or TRBD2 (6 bases each). The CDR3 loop spans 16 amino acids. V gave up 5 bases and J gave up 1 base, with 15 bases separating them. For the CDR3, the DNA is TGTGCCAGCAGTCCTTTGGGGGGCCGGGCCAAAAACATTCAGTACTTC. Encoded protein: CASSPLGGRAKNIQYF.

This rearrangement joins TRBV11-2 to TRBJ2-3, with D possibly TRBD1 on 5 matching bases. The germline V gene encodes CDR1 SGHAT and CDR2 FQNNGV. This CDR3 comprises 16 residues. Deletions cut 5 bases from V and 1 base from J, with 16 bases between. The CDR3 here is CASSPGAARGTDTQYF. The CDR3 coding sequence is TGTGCCAGCAGCCCTGGGGCGGCACGGGGCACAGATACGCAGTATTTT. Looking up the rest from reference TRBV11-2 and TRBJ2-3 gives the full variable domain: EAGVAQSPRYKIIEKRQSVAFWCNPISGHATLYWYQQILGQGPKLLIQFQNNGVVDDSQLPKDRFSAERLKGVDSTLKIQPAKLEDSAVYLCASSPGAARGTDTQYFGPGTRLTVL.